Each of the 29 T cell receptor beta chains below was sequenced from the same sample in a study of control samples from healthy donors and cancer patients. The repertoire was sequenced with immunoSEQ multiplex PCR; TCRdb's copy has only in-frame clones and lacks some. The top ten hold under 3% of the sample, which has around 100,000 clones, roughly nine tenths seen once. Sequenced: blood. The receptors stem from a woman younger than 30 in good health.

The V and J genes are TRBV6-1 and TRBJ2-2, with D perhaps TRBD1 (5 bases). Germline V CDR1 and CDR2: MNHNS, SASEGT. The CDR3 contains 16 residues. With 2 bases removed from V and 0 bases from J, the gap between germline ends came to 10 bases. The CDR3 loop is CASSEQGFANTGELFF. The CDR3, as DNA: TGTGCCAGCAGTGAACAGGGCTTCGCGAACACCGGGGAGCTGTTTTTT.

The chain uses TRBV7-8 and TRBJ1-4; 7 positions match TRBD1. The CDR3 covers 17 residues. J gave up 10 bases and V 5 bases, and 19 bases lay outside the gene matches. CDR1 is SGHVS and CDR2 is FQNEAQ in the germline V gene. CDR3 residues: CASSPQTGVTSFGKLFF. The CDR3 DNA follows: TGTGCCAGCAGCCCCCAAACAGGGGTAACGTCGTTCGGAAAACTGTTTTTT.

The chain recombines TRBV5-1 with TRBJ1-5, with unresolved D. CDR3 size: 13 residues. The germline gives CDR1 SGHRS, CDR2 YFSETQ. V shed 0 bases and J shed 1 base, with 2 bases lying between them. The CDR3 DNA is TGCGCCAGCAGCTTGGCAAGCAATCAGCCCCAGCATTTT. Protein product: CASSLASNQPQHF.

This sequence joins TRBV6-4 and TRBJ2-1; D is unresolved. V was pared by 5 bases and J by 8 bases, with 7 bases between. The germline V gene encodes CDR1 MRHNA and CDR2 SNTAGT. The CDR3 runs 11 residues. The CDR3 spells CASSFLDEQFF. CDR3 sequence (DNA): TGTGCCAGCAGTTTCCTCGATGAGCAGTTCTTC.

The chain carries TRBV7-9 and TRBJ1-1; D is perhaps TRBD1 (6 bases). Looked up from germline, CDR1 is SEHNR and CDR2 is FQNEAQ (reference sequence). V gave up 0 bases and J gave up 4 bases, with 9 bases separating them. The CDR3 runs to 14 residues. The CDR3 protein is CASSLAHRATEAFF. For the CDR3, the DNA is TGTGCCAGCAGCTTAGCGCACAGGGCCACTGAAGCTTTCTTT.

The chain has TRBV7-2 and TRBJ2-5, with unresolved D. The V end was cut by 1 base, the J end by 5 bases, with 11 bases between. Looked up from germline, CDR1 is SGHTA and CDR2 is FQGNSA. The CDR3 loop spans 14 amino acids. The CDR3 is CASSLDGSRETQYF. The CDR3 DNA is TGTGCCAGCAGCTTAGACGGTAGCAGGGAGACCCAGTACTTC.

The genes are TRBV27 and TRBJ1-6; TRBD1 is a possible D gene (5 bases). Germline CDR1 and CDR2: MNHEY and SMNVEV (reference sequence). The CDR3 is 15 amino acids. V was clipped by 6 bases and J by 6 bases, with 15 bases between them. CDR3 residues: CASSLGTEPNSPLHF. The CDR3 DNA reads TGTGCCAGCAGCCTGGGGACGGAGCCTAATTCACCCCTCCACTTT.

V gene TRBV5-4 combines with J gene TRBJ2-7; D gene uncertain. This CDR3 region has 14 residues. From germline, CDR1 is SGHNT and CDR2 YYREEE (reference sequence). Deletions cut 4 bases from V and 5 bases from J, with 16 bases between. CDR3: CASSHGSAPHEQYF. The CDR3, as DNA: TGTGCCAGCAGCCATGGATCGGCCCCCCACGAGCAGTACTTC. The entire variable domain, with the rest obtained from reference TRBV5-4 and TRBJ2-7, is as follows: ETGVTQSPTHLIKTRGQQVTLRCSSQSGHNTVSWYQQALGQGPQFIFQYYREEENGRGNFPPRFSGLQFPNYSSELNVNALELDDSALYLCASSHGSAPHEQYFGPGTRLTVT.

This chain links TRBV7-9 with TRBJ2-5; unclear D gene. Germline CDR1 SEHNR, CDR2 FQNEAQ (reference sequence). Trimming took 1 base from V and 5 from J, leaving 2 bases between them. The CDR3 runs 11 residues. CDR3 amino acids: CASSLVETQYF. CDR3 coding DNA: TGTGCCAGCAGCTTAGTGGAGACCCAGTACTTC. Complete variable domain (other parts from reference TRBV7-9 and TRBJ2-5): DTGVSQNPRHKITKRGQNVTFRCDPISEHNRLYWYRQTLGQGPEFLTYFQNEAQLEKSRLLSDRFSAERPKGSFSTLEIQRTEQGDSAMYLCASSLVETQYFGPGTRLLVL.

The chain uses TRBV25-1 and TRBJ2-5, with TRBD2 matching over 7 bases. The junction had 7 bases not matched to a gene; V was cut back by 1 base and J by 2 bases. CDR3 length: 16 amino acids. Germline V CDR1 and CDR2: MGHDK, SYGVNS. CDR3 DNA: TGTGCCAGCAGTGAATGGGGGGGAGGAGGTCAAGAGACCCAGTACTTC. Encoded protein: CASSEWGGGGQETQYF. Looking up the rest from reference TRBV25-1 and TRBJ2-5 gives the full variable domain: EADIYQTPRYLVIGTGKKITLECSQTMGHDKMYWYQQDPGMELHLIHYSYGVNSTEKGDLSSESTVSRIRTEHFPLTLESARPSHTSQYLCASSEWGGGGQETQYFGPGTRLLVL.

The chain combines TRBV7-8 with TRBJ2-7, with a weak D call TRBD2 (5 bases). CDR1 SGHVS and CDR2 FQNEAQ come from the germline V gene. The CDR3 length is 13 residues. Trimming shortened V by 1 base and J by 5 bases, and 9 bases separated the two germline ends. In DNA, the CDR3 is TGTGCCAGCAGCTTAGTTAGGGAGCACGAGCAGTACTTC. As protein: CASSLVREHEQYF.

The chain employs TRBV6-2 or TRBV6-3 and TRBJ2-2, with no clear D. This CDR3 spans 14 amino acids. Trimming stripped 5 bases from V and 1 base from J, with 8 bases between. The germline V gene has CDR1 MNHEY and CDR2 SVGEGT. The CDR3 region is CASSRVLNTGELFF. CDR3 bases: TGTGCCAGCAGTAGAGTGTTGAACACCGGGGAGCTGTTTTTT.

As regards this clone: The same CDR3 also results from other DNA sequences found in this sample. This chain connects TRBV7-9 to TRBJ2-5, with D possibly being TRBD1 (6 bases). The CDR3 length is 16 residues. Trimming took 3 bases from V and 2 from J, leaving 16 bases between them. Germline CDR1 reads SEHNR; CDR2 reads FQNEAQ (reference sequence). The CDR3 region has the DNA TGTGCCAGCAGCTTTGTCTCGGGACACCTACAAGAGACCCAGTACTTC. Translated: CASSFVSGHLQETQYF.

This clone showed up just once. The chain employs TRBV5-4 and TRBJ2-5, with 7 bases matching TRBD2. Per germline, CDR1 SGHNT and CDR2 YYREEE (reference sequence). The CDR3 is made up of 15 amino acids. V gave up 3 bases and J gave up 2 bases; unmatched junction bases: 7. CDR3 DNA sequence: TGTGCCAGCAGCTCCCCGGGGGGACGTCAAGAGACCCAGTACTTC. It specifies CASSSPGGRQETQYF.

The chain recombines TRBV28 with TRBJ2-1; TRBD2 matches at 8 bases. The CDR3 runs 14 residues. With V trimmed by 6 bases and J by 9 bases, 10 bases remained unmatched. From germline, CDR1 is MDHEN and CDR2 SYDVKM. The CDR3 spells CASSRGLGPSEQFF. CDR3 DNA sequence: TGTGCCAGCAGCCGGGGACTAGGGCCTTCTGAGCAGTTCTTC. The full variable domain, in which reference TRBV28 and TRBJ2-1 provide the parts outside the CDR3, is DVKVTQSSRYLVKRTGEKVFLECVQDMDHENMFWYRQDPGLGLRLIYFSYDVKMKEKGDIPEGYSVSREKKERFSLILESASTNQTSMYLCASSRGLGPSEQFFGPGTRLTVL.

The rearrangement links TRBV7-2 to TRBJ2-7; D perhaps matches TRBD2 (6 bases). CDR1 is SGHTA, CDR2 FQGNSA, per germline. The V end was cut by 5 bases, the J end by 6 bases, with 17 bases between. The CDR3 is 14 amino acids. The CDR3 protein is CASSPEGLLSEQYF. For the CDR3, the DNA is TGTGCCAGCAGCCCTGAGGGACTCCTCTCCGAGCAGTACTTC.

The chain uses TRBV19 and TRBJ2-1; 11 nucleotides match TRBD2. The CDR3 spans 15 residues. With 3 bases clipped from V and 7 bases from J, the junction kept 5 bases outside the gene matches. The V gene's germline CDR1 is LNHDA and CDR2 SQIVND (reference sequence). CDR3 nucleotide sequence: TGTGCCAGTAGTATTAGCGGGGGGGCCTGGAATGAGCAGTTCTTC. It codes for CASSISGGAWNEQFF.

This chain connects TRBV19 to TRBJ1-1, with TRBD1 matching 10 bases. This CDR3 is built from 17 residues. Germline V lookup: CDR1 LNHDA, CDR2 SQIVND (reference sequence). V was clipped by 4 bases and J by 3 bases; unmatched bases: 11. The CDR3 here is CASSSRQGASVDTEAFF. CDR3 bases: TGTGCCAGTAGTAGCCGACAGGGGGCTAGCGTGGACACTGAAGCTTTCTTT.

V gene TRBV2 combines with J gene TRBJ1-1; a weak D match, TRBD1 (5 bases). The CDR3 has 16 amino acids. Germline CDR1 reads SNHLY; CDR2 reads FYNNEI. Trimming removed 6 bases from V and 1 base from J, with 18 bases in between. The CDR3 region has the DNA TGTGCCAGCAGCGATGGGATGGGACGGCCGAACACTGAAGCTTTCTTT. Encoded protein: CASSDGMGRPNTEAFF.

The CDR3 spells CSASRTHPGNTEAFF. CDR3 sequence (DNA): TGCAGTGCTAGTCGGACTCACCCGGGGAACACTGAAGCTTTCTTT. The V gene is TRBV20-1, the J gene TRBJ1-1; D unresolved. Deletions cut 3 bases from V and 1 base from J, with 15 bases between. This CDR3 is built from 15 residues. CDR1 DFQATT and CDR2 SNEGSKA come from the germline V gene (reference sequence).

CDR3 protein: CASANSGQANTGELFF. The CDR3 DNA follows: TGTGCCAGCGCAAATTCAGGGCAGGCGAACACCGGGGAGCTGTTTTTT. The chain employs TRBV7-2 and TRBJ2-2; D is perhaps TRBD1 (5 bases). From germline, CDR1 is SGHTA and CDR2 FQGNSA. V was cut by 8 bases and J by 0 bases, with 16 bases left in between. The CDR3 length is 16 residues.

V usage is TRBV30 and J usage is TRBJ1-1; no clear D. The CDR3 extends over 13 amino acids. CDR1 is GTSNPN, CDR2 SVGIG, per germline (reference sequence). Trimming cost V 2 bases and J 6 bases, with 13 bases left between them. The CDR3 loop reads CAWSKKGVPEAFF. CDR3 DNA sequence: TGTGCCTGGAGTAAAAAGGGTGTGCCTGAAGCTTTCTTT.

The rearrangement uses TRBV5-1 and TRBJ1-6; TRBD1 aligns across 7 bases. The V and J ends lost 0 bases and 10 bases, in that order; junction bases with no gene match: 7. Germline V CDR1 and CDR2: SGHRS, YFSETQ. The CDR3 covers 15 residues. CDR3 region: CASSLDGQAWSPLHF. CDR3 nucleotides: TGCGCCAGCAGCTTGGATGGACAGGCGTGGTCACCCCTCCACTTT. Full variable domain (outside the CDR3, taken from reference TRBV5-1 and TRBJ1-6): KAGVTQTPRYLIKTRGQQVTLSCSPISGHRSVSWYQQTPGQGLQFLFEYFSETQRNKGNFPGRFSGRQFSNSRSEMNVSTLELGDSALYLCASSLDGQAWSPLHFGNGTRLTVT.

The chain couples TRBV6-5 to TRBJ2-7; 10 nucleotides align to TRBD2. The ends lost 2 bases at V and 0 bases at J; junction bases unmatched: 4. Germline CDR1 and CDR2: MNHEY and SVGAGI. The CDR3 runs 16 residues. The CDR3 DNA follows: TGTGCCAGCAGTTACCAAACTAGCGGGGCCTCCTACGAGCAGTACTTC. Protein product: CASSYQTSGASYEQYF.

This rearrangement joins TRBV12-5 to TRBJ1-3; possibly TRBD1 for D (5 bases). Germline values: CDR1 LGHNT, CDR2 FRNRAP. Trimming removed 6 bases from V and 1 base from J, with 10 bases in between. The CDR3 loop spans 14 amino acids. The CDR3 spells CASGPGQSGNTIYF. The CDR3 DNA reads TGTGCTAGTGGCCCCGGACAATCTGGAAACACCATATATTTT.

The chain couples TRBV24-1 to TRBJ1-5, with D maybe TRBD1 (5 bases). Germline V gene sequence: CDR1 KGHDR, CDR2 SFDVKD. The CDR3 is made up of 15 amino acids. Trimming pared 3 bases from V and 0 bases from J, leaving 8 bases between. The CDR3 here is CATSDKGYSNQPQHF. The CDR3, as DNA: TGTGCCACCAGTGATAAGGGGTATAGCAATCAGCCCCAGCATTTT.

The chain carries TRBV4-3 and TRBJ2-3; TRBD1 matches at 8 bases. Trimming removed 3 bases from V and 3 bases from J; junction bases left unmatched: 2. The CDR3 covers 14 residues. Germline loops: CDR1 LGHNA, CDR2 YSLEER. CDR3 sequence (DNA): TGCGCCAGCAGCCAGCGACAGGGGACAGATACGCAGTATTTT. Amino acids: CASSQRQGTDTQYF.

The chain employs TRBV9 and TRBJ1-6; tentative D call: TRBD1 (6 bases). Germline assignment: CDR1 SGDLS and CDR2 YYNGEE. Trimming took 4 bases from V and 0 from J, leaving 17 bases between them. The CDR3 runs 18 residues. The CDR3 DNA reads TGTGCCAGCAGCCCGGGGGCCGTTTCCAGCTCCTATAATTCACCCCTCCACTTT. Translation gives CASSPGAVSSSYNSPLHF.

The chain joins TRBV2 to TRBJ1-3, with unresolved D. V gave up 6 bases and J gave up 0 bases, with 9 bases separating them. The CDR3 totals 14 residues. Germline V gene sequence: CDR1 SNHLY, CDR2 FYNNEI. CDR3 coding DNA: TGTGCCAGCAGGGCAGGTCTCTCTGGAAACACCATATATTTT. It specifies CASRAGLSGNTIYF.